This entry lists 29 T cell receptor beta chains sequenced from one sample in a study of chronic HIV infection and antiretroviral therapy. TCRdb re-analysed the 5' RACE reads in MiXCR, keeping a single row per CDR3 protein. This sample carries around 31,000 distinct CDR3 sequences, around 8.6% of them seen once, and the ten largest clones take more than 2%. The sample was peripheral blood. These receptors originate from an adult who had HIV and had not received antiretroviral therapy, or was an uninfected healthy control (not recorded which).

This clonotype came up many times. This chain links TRBV7-3 with TRBJ2-1, with a weak D call TRBD2 (5 bases). Trimming stripped 1 base from V and 9 bases from J, with 10 bases between. The V gene's germline CDR1 is SGHTA and CDR2 FQGTGA. There are 13 residues in the CDR3. The CDR3 is CASSLKAAGEQFF. CDR3 DNA sequence: TGTGCCAGCAGCTTAAAGGCCGCGGGTGAGCAGTTCTTC. The variable domain in full, with the rest retrieved from reference TRBV7-3 and TRBJ2-1, is GAGVSQTPSNKVTEKGKYVELRCDPISGHTALYWYRQSLGQGPEFLIYFQGTGAADDSGLPNDRFFAVRPEGSVSTLKIQRTERGDSAVYLCASSLKAAGEQFFGPGTRLTVL.

This clonotype was detected a few times. This chain uses TRBV29-1 with TRBJ1-1; weak D call: TRBD1 (6 bases). The CDR3 contains 11 residues. Trimming stripped 6 bases from V and 10 bases from J, with 15 bases between. CDR1 is SQVTM and CDR2 is ANQGSEA in the germline V gene. This CDR3 reads CSVATGARAFF. The DNA for the CDR3 is TGCAGCGTGGCAACGGGGGCGCGAGCTTTCTTT.

This clonotype has only a few counts. V gene TRBV20-1 combines with J gene TRBJ2-1, with 9 bases lining up with TRBD2. This CDR3 has 12 amino acids. CDR1 and CDR2 (germline): DFQATT, SNEGSKA (reference sequence). The CDR3 protein is CRAGGTYNEQFF. The CDR3 DNA is TGCAGGGCGGGGGGGACCTACAATGAGCAGTTCTTC.

This clonotype was recorded many times. The rearrangement links TRBV4-2 to TRBJ2-1; possibly TRBD1 for D (6 bases). Germline values: CDR1 LGHNA, CDR2 YNFKEQ. The CDR3 is 16 amino acids. The V end was cut by 3 bases, the J end by 0 bases, with 12 bases between. CDR3 protein: CASSQVTGNSYNEQFF. The CDR3 DNA reads TGTGCCAGCAGCCAGGTTACAGGGAACTCCTACAATGAGCAGTTCTTC.

About this clonotype itself: Just one base apart from a much larger clone, this may be a read error. The chain uses TRBV29-1 and TRBJ1-1; no firm D call. CDR3 length equals 12 residues. V lost 7 bases, J lost 1 base, and 10 bases lay in between. Germline CDR1 and CDR2: SQVTM and ANQGSEA. CDR3 nucleotide sequence: TGCAGCGCCCCGGACCGGAACACTGAAGCTTTCTTT. Protein sequence: CSAPDRNTEAFF.

This clonotype was counted between two and nine times. The chain is built from TRBV5-1 and TRBJ2-1, with D perhaps given as TRBD1 or TRBD2 (7 bases each). CDR3 length: 13 residues. Trimming removed 4 bases from V and 10 bases from J, with 15 bases in between. The germline V gene has CDR1 SGHRS and CDR2 YFSETQ. The CDR3 nucleotides read TGCGCCAGCAGCAATCGACAGGGAGGGGAGCAGTTCTTC. It specifies CASSNRQGGEQFF.

This clonotype appeared many times. The chain is built from TRBV7-2 and TRBJ2-5, with TRBD2 matching over 9 bases. Germline CDR1 SGHTA, CDR2 FQGNSA. CDR3 length: 15 amino acids. Unmatched junction bases numbered 10, after V lost 6 bases and J lost 5 bases. CDR3 amino acids: CASSTGGGARETQYF. CDR3 DNA: TGTGCCAGCAGTACTGGCGGGGGGGCGCGGGAGACCCAGTACTTC.

This sequence joins TRBV6-2 or TRBV6-3 and TRBJ1-6; 9 bases agree with TRBD1. With V trimmed by 0 bases and J by 12 bases, 12 bases remained unmatched. This CDR3 has 17 residues. The germline V gene has CDR1 MNHEY and CDR2 SVGEGT. The chain's CDR3 is CASSYSYRGHFSEPLHF. CDR3 nucleotides: TGTGCCAGCAGTTACTCCTACAGGGGGCATTTTTCTGAACCCCTCCACTTT.

Relative to its sample, this clonotype is medium-sized. This chain joins TRBV3-1 and TRBJ2-7; 12 bases map to TRBD2. Germline V CDR1 and CDR2: LGHDT, YNNKEL (reference sequence). The trim removed 2 bases at V and 6 bases at J, leaving 2 bases unmatched. The CDR3 is 14 amino acids. CDR3 DNA sequence: TGTGCCAGCAGCCAACTAGCGGGAGGGCCCGAGCAGTACTTC. Residues: CASSQLAGGPEQYF.

This clonotype was observed at least ten times. This chain links TRBV7-8 with TRBJ2-1, with 8 bases that match TRBD1. The CDR3 has 15 amino acids. Germline V gene sequence: CDR1 SGHVS, CDR2 FQNEAQ. The V gene end was trimmed by 9 bases and the J gene end by 7 bases; junction bases not matched to a gene: 14. CDR3 protein: CASQPIQGERNEQFF. The CDR3 DNA reads TGTGCCAGTCAGCCCATACAGGGGGAACGAAATGAGCAGTTCTTC.

V gene TRBV15 combines with J gene TRBJ1-2; D gene uncertain. Germline CDR1 LNHNV, CDR2 YYDKDF (reference sequence). The CDR3 is made up of 14 amino acids. V was cut by 3 bases and J by 0 bases, with 8 bases left in between. CDR3 in DNA: TGTGCCACCAGCAGCCCGACTACTAACTATGGCTACACCTTC. The encoded protein is CATSSPTTNYGYTF.

The chain joins TRBV29-1 to TRBJ1-1, with D unresolved. This CDR3 has 13 residues. Trimming cost V 4 bases and J 0 bases, with 9 bases left between them. Germline V gene data show CDR1 as SQVTM and CDR2 as ANQGSEA. CDR3 in DNA: TGCAGCGTTGGAGAACGGATGAACACTGAAGCTTTCTTT. Translating gives CSVGERMNTEAFF.

The sample holds a few counts of this clonotype. The V call is TRBV6-6, the J call TRBJ1-3; D not certain. This CDR3 is built from 13 residues. V was trimmed by 7 bases and J by 4 bases, leaving 11 bases between them. Germline V lookup: CDR1 MNHNY, CDR2 SVGAGI (reference sequence). This CDR3 reads CASTVGIGNTIYF. The CDR3 DNA sequence: TGTGCCAGCACGGTGGGGATCGGAAACACCATATATTTT.

This clonotype turned up a few times. V usage is TRBV29-1 and J usage is TRBJ2-1; TRBD2 agrees at 8 bases. Germline CDR1 is SQVTM and CDR2 is ANQGSEA. V gave up 3 bases and J gave up 7 bases; unmatched junction bases: 2. The CDR3 is 12 amino acids. The CDR3 here is CSVEGTRNEQFF. CDR3 DNA: TGCAGCGTTGAGGGGACTAGGAATGAGCAGTTCTTC.

This clonotype has only one observation. Sequence at one end of the junction differs from germline and may be a read error. The V gene is TRBV29-1, the J gene TRBJ1-2; TRBD1 is a possible D gene (6 bases). The CDR3 extends over 12 amino acids. Germline lookup yields CDR1 SQVTM and CDR2 ANQGSEA. CDR3 DNA sequence: TGCAGCGTTGTGGCCCAGGGGCTATGGTTCGCCTTC. Amino acids: CSVVAQGLWFAF.

This clonotype was observed many times. The chain employs TRBV5-4 and TRBJ2-1, with D possibly being TRBD2 (6 bases). With 0 bases removed from V and 1 base from J, the gap between germline ends came to 11 bases. CDR3 size: 16 residues. In germline, CDR1 is SGHNT, CDR2 YYREEE (reference sequence). Here the CDR3 reads CASSLDGSLSYNEQFF. CDR3 sequence (DNA): TGTGCCAGCAGCTTGGACGGGAGTCTGTCCTACAATGAGCAGTTCTTC.

V usage is TRBV5-1 and J usage is TRBJ2-5; D might be TRBD1 (6 bases). V lost 0 bases to trimming and J lost 0 bases, with 15 bases between them. The CDR3 is made up of 17 amino acids. The germline V gene encodes CDR1 SGHRS and CDR2 YFSETQ. CDR3 in amino acids: CASSLAPGHQYQETQYF. The CDR3, as DNA: TGCGCCAGCAGCTTGGCTCCGGGACACCAGTACCAAGAGACCCAGTACTTC.

This clonotype has more than one count but fewer than ten. The J gene is TRBJ1-2, the V gene TRBV29-1; no reliable D call. Germline lookup yields CDR1 SQVTM and CDR2 ANQGSEA. Trimming stripped 3 bases from V and 8 bases from J, with 10 bases between. This CDR3 is 11 amino acids long. Here the CDR3 DNA reads TGCAGCGTTGACAGTGCCCGCGGCTACACCTTC. Its protein is CSVDSARGYTF.

This clonotype was counted ten times or more. This chain links TRBV18 with TRBJ2-3; 7 bases are shared with TRBD1. The CDR3 runs to 18 residues. The junction had 13 bases not matched to a gene; V was cut back by 4 bases and J by 0 bases. Germline CDR1 reads KGHSH; CDR2 reads LQKENI. The CDR3 DNA reads TGTGCCAGCTCACGGGCACCATCAGCCAGGGGGAGCACAGATACGCAGTATTTT. Its translation is CASSRAPSARGSTDTQYF.

The CDR3 DNA reads as TGTGCCAGCAGCCAAGTAGAAGGGAATCAGTTCTTC. It yields the protein CASSQVEGNQFF. This chain joins TRBV6-2 or TRBV6-3 and TRBJ2-1, with unresolved D. The V end lost 6 bases, the J end lost 13 bases, and 16 bases lay between the germline ends. CDR3 length: 12 residues. Germline V gene data show CDR1 as MNHEY and CDR2 as SVGEGT.

This chain joins TRBV27 and TRBJ2-1, with D possibly called TRBD1 or TRBD2 (5 bases each). Germline lookup yields CDR1 MNHEY and CDR2 SMNVEV (reference sequence). The CDR3 is made up of 17 amino acids. Trimming took 3 bases from V and 2 from J, leaving 17 bases between them. CDR3 region: CASSFRTGPTPYNEQFF. The CDR3 bases are TGTGCCAGCAGTTTTCGCACGGGACCGACACCCTACAATGAGCAGTTCTTC.

With respect to this clonotype: Being one base from a much bigger clone, this may be a read error. Because it lacks the conserved phenylalanine or tryptophan at the end, this CDR3 is likely a read error. The chain is built from TRBV25-1 and TRBJ2-1; TRBD2 matches at 10 bases. The V gene end was trimmed by 4 bases and the J gene end by 4 bases; junction bases not matched to a gene: 4. The CDR3 length is 15 residues. CDR1 MGHDK and CDR2 SYGVNS come from the germline V gene. This chain's CDR3 is CASSAGTSDYNEQFS. CDR3 nucleotides: TGTGCCAGCAGTGCAGGGACTAGCGATTACAATGAGCAGTTCTCC.

This clonotype was recorded a few times. The chain is built from TRBV27 and TRBJ1-5, with D maybe TRBD1 (6 bases). Between the trimmed V and J ends, which lost 3 bases and 3 bases, there was a span of 9 bases. CDR1 MNHEY and CDR2 SMNVEV come from the germline V gene (reference sequence). This CDR3 region has 14 residues. The CDR3, as DNA: TGTGCCAGCAGTTTCACAGGGCCCAATCAGCCCCAGCATTTT. Protein sequence: CASSFTGPNQPQHF.

This sequence joins TRBV29-1 and TRBJ2-1; D call uncertain. V lost 6 bases and J 3 bases, leaving 21 bases between the germline ends. The CDR3 runs to 16 residues. Germline CDR1 is SQVTM and CDR2 is ANQGSEA. In nucleotides, the CDR3 is TGCAGCGTGCCATCACCCGCAGGTAATTACTACAATGAGCAGTTCTTC. Protein sequence: CSVPSPAGNYYNEQFF.

This clonotype appeared many times. CDR3 in amino acids: CSARAPGTTSKETQYF. The DNA for the CDR3 is TGCAGTGCTAGAGCGCCCGGGACTACCTCGAAAGAGACCCAGTACTTC. The rearrangement joins TRBV20-1 to TRBJ2-5; TRBD2 aligns across 7 bases. This CDR3 contains 16 residues. V lost 1 base to trimming and J lost 3 bases; unmatched junction nucleotides: 11. CDR1 is DFQATT and CDR2 is SNEGSKA in the germline V gene (reference sequence).

V is TRBV4-1 and J is TRBJ2-5, with 8 nucleotides matching TRBD1. V shed 1 base, J shed 4 bases, and the junction held 2 bases outside the gene matches. This CDR3 is built from 14 residues. Germline V gene sequence: CDR1 MGHRA, CDR2 YSYEKL. The chain's CDR3 is CASSQVTGGETQYF. CDR3 sequence (DNA): TGCGCCAGCAGCCAAGTCACAGGGGGAGAGACCCAGTACTTC.

In this sample, this clonotype turned up many times. This chain uses TRBV20-1 with TRBJ2-3; D not resolved. V lost 3 bases, J lost 1 base, and 11 bases lay in between. The CDR3 length is 14 residues. Germline values: CDR1 DFQATT, CDR2 SNEGSKA (reference sequence). The CDR3 DNA reads TGCAGTGCTAGTCACTCTAATGGCACAGATACGCAGTATTTT. The encoded protein is CSASHSNGTDTQYF.

The chain uses TRBV27 and TRBJ2-7; D ambiguous. Trimming took off 2 bases at V and 2 bases at J, with 16 bases between the two ends. The CDR3 has 16 amino acids. CDR1 and CDR2 from the germline V gene are MNHEY and SMNVEV (reference sequence). CDR3 DNA: TGTGCCAGCAGTTTAGGAAGCAGTACTGTTCCCTACGAGCAGTACTTC. Encoded protein: CASSLGSSTVPYEQYF.

This clonotype appeared a few times. The chain joins TRBV6-2 or TRBV6-3 to TRBJ2-3, with TRBD2 matching 11 bases. This CDR3 has 15 amino acids. Trimming at V came to 4 bases and at J to 2 bases, leaving 2 bases not matched to a gene. Germline V CDR1 and CDR2: MNHEY, SVGEGT. The CDR3 spells CASSLLAGATDTQYF. Written as DNA, the CDR3 is TGTGCCAGCAGTTTACTAGCGGGAGCCACAGATACGCAGTATTTT.